These 17 T cell receptor beta chains originate from one sample sequenced in a study of radiotherapy plus CTLA-4 blockade in lung cancer. TCRdb's copy holds only in-frame clones and misses some; the assay was immunoSEQ multiplex PCR. The sample holds tens of thousands of clones, under 90% seen once. The specimen was peripheral blood, collected from a patient treated with radiotherapy plus ipilimumab. These receptors were obtained from a human donor with non-small cell lung cancer who had stable disease on radiotherapy plus ipilimumab.

This clone was observed a few times. V and J are TRBV2 and TRBJ2-4; D possibly corresponds to TRBD2 (5 bases). This CDR3 has 13 amino acids. The V gene lost 7 bases and the J gene lost 4 bases, with 11 bases spanning the gap. Germline lookup yields CDR1 SNHLY and CDR2 FYNNEI. The CDR3 reads CASIEGQKNIQYF. The CDR3 DNA is TGTGCCAGCATTGAGGGTCAGAAAAACATTCAGTACTTC.

This clone was recorded only once. The chain recombines TRBV29-1 with TRBJ1-1; 9 bases are a match to TRBD1. CDR3 length: 13 residues. The V gene's germline CDR1 is SQVTM and CDR2 ANQGSEA. The J segment lost 8 bases and the V segment lost 7 bases, leaving 11 bases of the junction unmatched. For the CDR3, the DNA is TGCAGCGCCTTCCAAACAGGGGGCAAGGAAGCTTTCTTT. It translates to CSAFQTGGKEAFF.

The CDR3 loop is CASSQGGGVPNQPQHF. In DNA, the CDR3 is TGCGCCAGCAGCCAAGGCGGGGGGGTCCCCAATCAGCCCCAGCATTTT. The rearrangement uses TRBV4-1 and TRBJ1-5, with D possibly TRBD1 on 5 matching bases. Trimming pared 1 base from V and 3 bases from J, leaving 13 bases between. The CDR3 runs to 16 residues. CDR1 is MGHRA, CDR2 YSYEKL, per germline.

This rearrangement joins TRBV5-5 to TRBJ2-2; no clear D gene. This CDR3 region has 14 residues. The V and J ends lost 0 bases and 3 bases respectively, with 6 bases between them. CDR1 and CDR2 from the germline V gene are SGHKS and YYEKEE (reference sequence). Here the CDR3 DNA reads TGTGCCAGCAGCTTGGACCGAGACACCGGGGAGCTGTTTTTT. This codes for CASSLDRDTGELFF.

The gene calls are TRBV25-1 and TRBJ1-3, with 8 bases fitting TRBD1. There are 16 residues in the CDR3. Germline loops: CDR1 MGHDK, CDR2 SYGVNS. With V trimmed by 9 bases and J by 4 bases, 14 bases remained unmatched. The CDR3 here is CASTGTGLVVGNTIYF. Here the CDR3 DNA reads TGTGCCAGTACCGGGACAGGTCTGGTAGTGGGAAACACCATATATTTT.

The chain combines TRBV5-5 with TRBJ2-3, with D unclear. Looked up from germline, CDR1 is SGHKS and CDR2 is YYEKEE (reference sequence). There are 14 residues in the CDR3. Trimming cost V 1 base and J 2 bases, with 8 bases left between them. This CDR3 reads CASSLRLDTDTQYF. The CDR3 DNA reads as TGTGCCAGCAGCTTGCGGCTAGACACAGATACGCAGTATTTT. The whole variable domain, remainder taken from reference TRBV5-5 and TRBJ2-3, is DAGVTQSPTHLIKTRGQQVTLRCSPISGHKSVSWYQQVLGQGPQFIFQYYEKEERGRGNFPDRFSARQFPNYSSELNVNALLLGDSALYLCASSLRLDTDTQYFGPGTRLTVL.

The DNA for the CDR3 is TGCGCCAGCAGTCCAAGCAGGGGGATTCGAGTTATGCGCAATCAGCCCCAGCATTTT. It translates to CASSPSRGIRVMRNQPQHF. The chain links TRBV23-1 to TRBJ1-5, with 7 bases that match TRBD1. TRBV23-1 is an ORF; its function is uncertain. The CDR3 runs 19 residues. After removal of 4 bases from V and 2 bases from J, the junction contained 17 bases not matched to a gene.

The V gene is TRBV7-2, the J gene TRBJ2-7; 9 nucleotides match TRBD1. V shed 8 bases, J shed 2 bases, and the junction held 4 bases outside the gene matches. The CDR3 sequence is 13 residues long. Germline CDR1 is SGHTA and CDR2 is FQGNSA. The CDR3 coding sequence is TGTGCCAGCGGGGACAGGGTCCCCTACGAGCAGTACTTC. It encodes CASGDRVPYEQYF.

The chain combines TRBV4-2 with TRBJ1-1; D is ambiguous. Trimming stripped 1 base from V and 3 bases from J, with 6 bases between. Looked up from germline, CDR1 is LGHNA and CDR2 is YNFKEQ. This CDR3 comprises 13 residues. For the CDR3, the DNA is TGTGCCAGCAGCCAAGGTTTACACACTGAAGCTTTCTTT. Residues: CASSQGLHTEAFF.

The V and J genes are TRBV11-3 and TRBJ2-1; 8 bases fit TRBD2. Germline CDR1 SGHNT, CDR2 YENEEA. The CDR3 loop spans 17 amino acids. V lost 4 bases, J lost 0 bases, and 8 bases stayed unmatched. The CDR3: CASSSGIRGGSYNEQFF. The CDR3 bases are TGTGCCAGCAGCTCGGGGATTCGGGGGGGCTCCTACAATGAGCAGTTCTTC.

V usage is TRBV7-9 and J usage is TRBJ1-6; 7 nucleotides line up with TRBD1. J was trimmed by 7 bases and V by 5 bases; bases with no gene match: 8. Germline loops: CDR1 SEHNR, CDR2 FQNEAQ (reference sequence). CDR3 size: 15 residues. This CDR3 is CASSLSQGRNSPLHF. CDR3 nucleotide sequence: TGTGCCAGCAGCCTATCACAGGGGAGGAATTCACCCCTCCACTTT.

V is TRBV2 and J is TRBJ1-6, with D perhaps matching TRBD1 (6 bases). The V end was cut by 10 bases, the J end by 0 bases, with 10 bases between. CDR3 size: 14 residues. Germline V lookup: CDR1 SNHLY, CDR2 FYNNEI. The CDR3 sequence is CAKQGSSYNSPLHF. The CDR3 DNA is TGTGCCAAGCAGGGGAGCTCCTATAATTCACCCCTCCACTTT.

This clone was detected a few times. The V and J genes are TRBV7-9 and TRBJ1-3; D is unclear. From germline, CDR1 is SEHNR and CDR2 FQNEAQ (reference sequence). V dropped 5 bases and J dropped 4 bases, with 9 bases sitting between them. This CDR3 has 13 amino acids. In DNA form, the CDR3 reads TGTGCCAGCAGCCCCCTTGGCGGAAACACCATATATTTT. It specifies CASSPLGGNTIYF.

This chain connects TRBV30 to TRBJ1-6; TRBD1 aligns across 8 bases. Per the germline V gene, CDR1 is GTSNPN and CDR2 is SVGIG (reference sequence). The J segment lost 11 bases and the V segment lost 2 bases, leaving 14 bases of the junction unmatched. The CDR3 consists of 16 residues. DNA for the CDR3: TGTGCCTGGAGTTCCACTGTACAGGGGGTCAGTCCACCCCTCCACTTT. Translation gives CAWSSTVQGVSPPLHF.

J is TRBJ2-3 and V is TRBV30, with D possibly TRBD2 on 6 matching bases. The V end was cut by 4 bases, the J end by 2 bases, with 13 bases between. Germline V gene sequence: CDR1 GTSNPN, CDR2 SVGIG (reference sequence). CDR3 length equals 14 residues. The CDR3 region is CAWTAAGFTDTQYF. The CDR3 DNA follows: TGTGCCTGGACTGCAGCGGGCTTCACAGATACGCAGTATTTT.

The chain recombines TRBV7-6 with TRBJ2-7; D is unclear. CDR3 length equals 15 residues. CDR1 is SGHVS, CDR2 FNYEAQ, per germline. Trimming pared 2 bases from V and 5 bases from J, leaving 16 bases between. This CDR3 is CASSLSLSWGNEQYF. CDR3 DNA: TGTGCCAGCAGCTTAAGTCTTAGTTGGGGTAACGAGCAGTACTTC.

This clone was found a few times. This chain uses TRBV30 with TRBJ2-7; D is perhaps TRBD1 (6 bases). Germline CDR1 is GTSNPN and CDR2 is SVGIG (reference sequence). CDR3 length equals 15 residues. The ends were cut back, 4 bases at V and 9 bases at J, with 25 bases in the middle. CDR3 in DNA: TGTGCCTGGACCCCTGGGACATATTCCTACGAGGGGCAGTACTTC. This sequence encodes CAWTPGTYSYEGQYF.